This TCR beta chain derives from a study of cytomegalovirus exposure and HLA in healthy donors. Whole-study findings and limits: Earlier analysis found most TCR beta V segments productive about 90% or about 30% of the time. When a later analysis was performed, an Asian-associated ancestry cluster reportedly had fewer N-insertions than the roughly 670-donor mean. A later analysis showed HLA-associated TCR beta chains outstripping equally common others in clonal expansion. A few chains tied to CMV proved CMV antigen-specific in vitro.

A note on this clone: Antigen unknown.

Use of 60 Vbeta and 13 Jbeta primers characterized the PCR. The data were produced by immunoSEQ multiplex PCR, yet TCRdb's version contains in-frame clones alone and is incomplete. The table records around 130,000 clones, around 72% of them present only once. Specimen: PBMCs. This clonotype was sampled from a woman in her thirties or forties in good health and CMV-seronegative.

This chain's CDR3 is CASAGESRESTF. The CDR3 DNA follows: TGTGCCAGCGCGGGGGAGTCACGGGAGAGCACCTTC. The chain is built from TRBV27 and TRBJ1-2, with a weak D call TRBD1 (5 bases). CDR3 length equals 12 residues. CDR1 is MNHEY, CDR2 SMNVEV, per germline (reference sequence). V lost 8 bases and J lost 13, with 20 bases in between.